The 9 T cell receptor beta chains reported below all come from one sample, sequenced in a study of control samples from healthy donors and cancer patients. Measured with immunoSEQ multiplex PCR; TCRdb has only the in-frame clones, and not every one. The sample has roughly 49,000 clones; almost 90% are singletons. The sequenced sample was PBMCs. These receptors originate from a man in his fifties with head and neck cancer.

The genes are TRBV27 and TRBJ1-1, with no clear D. Looked up from germline, CDR1 is MNHEY and CDR2 is SMNVEV (reference sequence). CDR3 length: 13 residues. V was shortened by 3 bases and J by 1 base, with 6 bases between the two germline ends. CDR3 nucleotides: TGTGCCAGCAGTTTCCGGCGGAACACTGAAGCTTTCTTT. Translation: CASSFRRNTEAFF.

The chain combines TRBV19 with TRBJ2-3; perhaps D is TRBD1 or TRBD2 (6 bases each). CDR3 length: 14 amino acids. The V end was cut by 4 bases, the J end by 1 base, with 9 bases between. Germline CDR1 LNHDA, CDR2 SQIVND (reference sequence). CDR3: CASSTGEGTDTQYF. The CDR3 DNA is TGTGCCAGTAGTACAGGGGAGGGCACAGATACGCAGTATTTT.

The chain uses TRBV14 and TRBJ2-7; unclear D gene. The V end was cut by 3 bases, the J end by 4 bases, with 4 bases between. This CDR3 is 11 amino acids long. The V gene's germline CDR1 is SGHDN and CDR2 FVKESK. The CDR3 reads CASSHTYEQYF. Written as DNA, the CDR3 is TGTGCCAGCAGCCACACATACGAGCAGTACTTC.

The rearrangement uses TRBV18 and TRBJ1-5; D remains unclear. Per germline, CDR1 KGHSH and CDR2 LQKENI. The V end was cut by 3 bases, the J end by 1 base, with 4 bases between. This CDR3 has 13 amino acids. This chain's CDR3 is CASSPDSNQPQHF. CDR3 DNA: TGTGCCAGCTCACCGGACAGCAATCAGCCCCAGCATTTT.

The rearrangement links TRBV28 to TRBJ2-4, with D maybe TRBD2 (5 bases). The CDR3 is 18 amino acids. V lost 0 bases to trimming and J lost 0 bases, with 15 bases between them. Germline V gene lookup returns CDR1 MDHEN and CDR2 SYDVKM. The CDR3, as DNA: TGTGCCAGCAGTTTATGGGGAGTTCTCGATTTAGCCAAAAACATTCAGTACTTC. Its translation: CASSLWGVLDLAKNIQYF.

J is TRBJ1-4 and V is TRBV5-6; D gene ambiguous. CDR3 length equals 14 residues. Germline CDR1 is SGHDT and CDR2 is YYEEEE. Trimming took off 0 bases at V and 3 bases at J, with 6 bases between the two ends. The CDR3 is CASSLGGANEKLFF. For the CDR3, the DNA is TGTGCCAGCAGCTTGGGGGGTGCTAATGAAAAACTGTTTTTT. Looking up the rest from reference TRBV5-6 and TRBJ1-4 gives the full variable domain: DAGVTQSPTHLIKTRGQQVTLRCSPKSGHDTVSWYQQALGQGPQFIFQYYEEEERQRGNFPDRFSGHQFPNYSSELNVNALLLGDSALYLCASSLGGANEKLFFGSGTQLSVL.

The chain has TRBV6-1 and TRBJ2-1; maybe TRBD1 (6 bases). The V gene lost 0 bases and the J gene lost 12 bases, with 18 bases spanning the gap. Germline values: CDR1 MNHNS, CDR2 SASEGT. The CDR3 length is 15 residues. This chain's CDR3 is CASSEAHPGVLGQFF. The CDR3 DNA reads as TGTGCCAGCAGTGAAGCGCACCCAGGGGTGCTCGGGCAGTTCTTC.

The chain joins TRBV28 to TRBJ2-7; 9 nucleotides match TRBD1. CDR3 size: 14 residues. Per the germline V gene, CDR1 is MDHEN and CDR2 is SYDVKM. V lost 5 bases to trimming and J lost 7 bases; unmatched junction nucleotides: 9. For the CDR3, the DNA is TGTGCCAGCAGTCACCGGGACAGGGTTGCTGAGCAGTACTTC. This sequence encodes CASSHRDRVAEQYF.

This rearrangement joins TRBV10-3 to TRBJ1-1; D is unresolved. The germline V gene has CDR1 ENHRY and CDR2 SYGVKD. V lost 2 bases to trimming and J lost 11 bases, with 12 bases between them. This CDR3 region has 12 residues. The CDR3 nucleotides are TGTGCCATCAGTGAGGGTGTCAGAGAGGCTTTCTTT. It specifies CAISEGVREAFF.